The clone carrying this T cell receptor beta chain was found once. The antigen is not known. This sample stems from a study of lymphopenia after photon versus proton radiotherapy. Findings and caveats of the study: After the lymphocyte nadir, photon-treated repertoires showed oligoclonal expansion, especially of CD8+ Temra cells.

Germline loops: CDR1 SGHRS, CDR2 YFSETQ. The CDR3 totals 17 residues. The J segment lost 0 bases and the V segment lost 1 base, leaving 5 bases of the junction unmatched. Profiling relied on immunoSEQ multiplex PCR, and the TCRdb table lists in-frame clones only, not all of them. Of approximately 70,000 clones listed, roughly 90% are singletons. This clonotype was obtained from an elderly man with esophageal cancer. Sequenced here: peripheral blood, sampled from a patient treated with proton-based radiotherapy. The chain joins TRBV5-1 to TRBJ2-3; 10 bases map to TRBD2. CDR3 nucleotides: TGCGCCAGCAGCTTGCAGGGACTAGCGTTTAGCACAGATACGCAGTATTTT. Residues: CASSLQGLAFSTDTQYF.